This TCR beta chain was sequenced during a study of T-cell memory formation after mild COVID-19. Notes on the study in general: A balance of CD4 and CD8 characterized clones contracting day 15 to 85, whereas later expanders leaned CD4+.

TCRdb reanalysed the 5' RACE reads using MiXCR and keeps one entry per CDR3 protein. The sample consists of around 300,000 distinct CDR3 sequences, 10% to 15% of them appearing once. Per germline, CDR1 SGDLS and CDR2 YYNGEE. CDR3 length: 13 amino acids. V shed 3 bases and J shed 10 bases, with 14 bases lying between them. As to this clonotype: Its antigen is undetermined.

The chain uses TRBV9 and TRBJ2-1, with D possibly matching TRBD2 (6 bases). This receptor was obtained from a man aged 18-30 years who had mild COVID-19 (a few samples of this study predate the infection). Cell type and time point are not known. The sequenced material came from PBMCs or a T cell subset sorted from them (not recorded which). The CDR3 sequence is CASSAYNRGEQFF. The CDR3 nucleotides are TGTGCCAGCAGCGCATATAACCGGGGGGAGCAGTTCTTC.